This T cell receptor (beta chain) was sequenced in a study of tumor-infiltrating lymphocytes in localized non-small cell lung cancer. At the level of the study: Some samples were collected after neoadjuvant chemotherapy; smokers, never-smokers and several histologies were included.

A note on this clone: Antigen specificity is unknown.

Produced via immunoSEQ multiplex PCR; TCRdb's table is partial and in-frame only. The top ten clones hold roughly 12% of a sample with about 12,000 clones, around 80% of them seen once. The study, taken as a whole, reports: No link was found between tumor T-cell fraction and recurrence-free survival.

The CDR3 consists of 14 residues. Germline V gene sequence: CDR1 MNHEY, CDR2 SMNVEV (reference sequence). V was pared by 1 base and J by 3 bases, with 2 bases of the junction left unmatched. The TCR sequence derives from a human donor with non-small cell lung cancer. V is TRBV27 and J is TRBJ2-7; TRBD2 matches 8 bases. Sequenced sample: lung tumor tissue. The CDR3 loop reads CASSLFRGGYEQYF. For the CDR3, the DNA is TGTGCCAGCAGTTTATTCCGGGGGGGCTACGAGCAGTACTTC.